These T cell receptor beta chains were read from a single sample in a study of cytomegalovirus exposure and HLA in healthy donors. Here immunoSEQ multiplex PCR was the method, and the copy in TCRdb shows in-frame clones only, minus some. The sample consists of fewer than 90,000 clones, 60% to 80% of them appearing once. The sequencing sample was made of PBMCs. These receptors came from a female donor in good health and CMV-seronegative. Each CDR3 is given with its conserved first and last residue. A D gene is named only where the DNA matches it firmly. A row's size may be missing; if present it is once, few, many or a size class.

CDR3aa	CDR3nt	d_gene	len	v_gene	abundance	j_gene
CASSFGEQYF	TGTGCCAGCAGTTTCGGCGAGCAGTACTTC	.	10	TRBV28	.	TRBJ2-7
CASSQDRGETQYF	TGCGCCAGCAGCCAAGACAGGGGGGAGACCCAGTACTTC	TRBD1	13	TRBV4-1	.	TRBJ2-5
CSVSQTGELFF	TGCAGCGTCTCACAGACCGGGGAGCTGTTTTTT	.	11	TRBV29-1	once	TRBJ2-2
CAISGQSGSYGYTF	TGTGCCATCAGCGGACAGTCGGGGAGCTATGGCTACACCTTC	.	14	TRBV10-3	.	TRBJ1-2
CATAAYPYEQYF	TGTGCCACCGCGGCATACCCCTACGAGCAGTACTTC	.	12	TRBV28	.	TRBJ2-7
CASSADRDNEQFF	TGTGCCAGCAGTGCAGACAGGGACAATGAGCAGTTCTTC	TRBD1	13	TRBV2	.	TRBJ2-1
CAISESGGSYEQYF	TGTGCCATCAGTGAGTCAGGGGGATCCTACGAGCAGTACTTC	.	14	TRBV10-3	.	TRBJ2-7
CASSIGGQGWTEAFF	TGTGCCAGTAGTATAGGGGGACAGGGTTGGACTGAAGCTTTCTTT	TRBD1	15	TRBV19	few	TRBJ1-1
CASTPTRVSSYNEQFF	TGTGCCAGCACCCCAACCCGGGTGTCCTCCTACAATGAGCAGTTCTTC	.	16	TRBV5-4	.	TRBJ2-1
CASSLATGTGWETQYF	TGCGCCAGCAGCTTGGCAACCGGGACAGGGTGGGAGACCCAGTACTTC	TRBD1	16	TRBV5-1	once	TRBJ2-5
CASSSGQSNTGELFF	TGTGCCAGTAGTTCGGGACAATCGAACACCGGGGAGCTGTTTTTT	.	15	TRBV19	.	TRBJ2-2
CASSQIGTSGNEQFF	TGTGCCAGCAGCCAAATAGGGACTAGCGGAAATGAGCAGTTCTTC	TRBD2	15	TRBV4-2	.	TRBJ2-1
CASSDRLAGPRRETQYF	TGTGCCAGCAGTGACCGACTAGCGGGACCTCGCCGAGAGACCCAGTACTTC	TRBD2	17	TRBV25-1	.	TRBJ2-5
CASSHRQGQSGYGYTF	TGCGCCAGCAGCCATAGACAGGGTCAGTCAGGATATGGCTACACCTTC	TRBD1	16	TRBV4-3	.	TRBJ1-2
CASSVGGRSTEAFF	TGTGCCAGCAGCGTAGGTGGTCGGAGCACTGAAGCTTTCTTT	.	14	TRBV9	few	TRBJ1-1
CSADDRVNSAQYF	TGCAGCGCAGACGACAGGGTAAACTCGGCCCAGTACTTC	TRBD1	13	TRBV29-1	.	TRBJ2-5
CATSRDPGDRGGNTEAFF	TGTGCCACCAGCAGAGACCCGGGGGACAGGGGAGGGAACACTGAAGCTTTCTTT	TRBD1	18	TRBV15	.	TRBJ1-1
CSFTTDRGTEAFF	TGCAGCTTCACGACAGACAGGGGCACTGAAGCTTTCTTT	TRBD1	13	TRBV29-1	.	TRBJ1-1
CASSLVGGGSAYEQYF	TGTGCCAGCAGCTTAGTCGGGGGGGGGTCCGCCTACGAGCAGTACTTC	TRBD2	16	TRBV7-6	.	TRBJ2-7
CASSLGGGATPEQFF	TGTGCCAGCAGCTTAGGTGGCGGGGCCACCCCTGAGCAGTTCTTC	.	15	TRBV7-2	.	TRBJ2-1
CASTGGKNTEAFF	TGTGCCAGCACGGGCGGGAAGAACACTGAAGCTTTCTTT	.	13	TRBV27	.	TRBJ1-1
CATSRDPAGGTGANVLTF	TGTGCCACCAGCAGAGATCCGGCAGGGGGAACTGGGGCCAACGTCCTGACTTTC	TRBD1	18	TRBV15	.	TRBJ2-6
CSGRSGYGYTF	TGCAGCGGACGGTCGGGGTATGGCTACACCTTC	.	11	TRBV29-1	.	TRBJ1-2